The T cell receptor (beta chain) under discussion was sequenced for a study of shared clonotypes between healthy human individuals. Background on the study: Each donor contributed plates that comprised three CD4 naive, three CD4 memory, two CD8 naive and one CD8 memory.

Splitting of each subset's genomic DNA was done evenly across several immunoSEQ plates. Repertoires were generated with immunoSEQ multiplex PCR, while TCRdb's copy carries only in-frame clones and drops some. The sample includes 500,000 to 700,000 clones, roughly 96% of them seen just once. Naive CD8 cells were CD45RO-negative, positively selected for CCR7, excluding terminally differentiated effector memory CD45RA+ cells. Germline V gene sequence: CDR1 MNHEY, CDR2 SMNVEV (reference sequence). CDR3 size: 14 residues. The V gene end was trimmed by 4 bases and the J gene end by 2 bases; junction bases not matched to a gene: 2.

The rearrangement joins TRBV27 to TRBJ2-1; 7 positions agree with TRBD1. This clonotype originated in a woman aged 25 to 39 in good health. Sequencing was performed on naive CD8+ T cells sorted from blood. CDR3 DNA sequence: TGTGCCAGCAGTTACACAGGGGCCTACAATGAGCAGTTCTTC. Protein sequence: CASSYTGAYNEQFF.